These 14 T cell receptor beta chains were sequenced from one sample in a study of blood T cell repertoires in COVID-19. Here immunoSEQ multiplex PCR was the method, and the copy in TCRdb shows in-frame clones only, minus some. Here the sample spans approximately 210,000 clones, about 91% being singletons. The sample taken for sequencing was peripheral blood. These receptors originate from a man aged 25 to 45 with acute or convalescent COVID-19.

This chain joins TRBV28 and TRBJ1-1, with D perhaps matching TRBD1 (5 bases). The CDR3 is 14 residues long. CDR1 and CDR2 (germline): MDHEN, SYDVKM. The V end lost 2 bases, the J end lost 2 bases, and 9 bases lay between the germline ends. The CDR3 DNA sequence: TGTGCCAGCAGTTTAGAGGACATAAACACTGAAGCTTTCTTT. Encoded protein: CASSLEDINTEAFF.

This sequence joins TRBV2 and TRBJ1-4; perhaps TRBD1 as D (6 bases). The germline V gene encodes CDR1 SNHLY and CDR2 FYNNEI. The V gene lost 7 bases and the J gene lost 7 bases, with 16 bases spanning the gap. The CDR3 loop spans 14 amino acids. The CDR3 DNA sequence: TGTGCCAGCAAACAACAGGGTATGGGTGAAAAACTGTTTTTT. Translation gives CASKQQGMGEKLFF.

The V call is TRBV19, the J call TRBJ2-7, with TRBD2 as a possible D gene (6 bases). V was cut by 3 bases and J by 4 bases, with 13 bases left in between. The CDR3 is 14 amino acids. CDR1 LNHDA and CDR2 SQIVND come from the germline V gene (reference sequence). CDR3 DNA sequence: TGTGCCAGTAGTATGTCTAGCGACTCTTACGAGCAGTACTTC. Protein product: CASSMSSDSYEQYF.

The chain links TRBV2 to TRBJ2-2, with 12 bases fitting TRBD2. This CDR3 contains 15 residues. The germline V gene has CDR1 SNHLY and CDR2 FYNNEI. With 10 bases clipped from V and 6 bases from J, the junction kept 9 bases outside the gene matches. The CDR3 protein is CATSRLAGVAGELFF. Here the CDR3 DNA reads TGTGCCACCTCTCGACTAGCGGGGGTTGCCGGGGAGCTGTTTTTT.

This sequence joins TRBV15 and TRBJ1-2; D might be TRBD1 (5 bases). Germline values: CDR1 LNHNV, CDR2 YYDKDF (reference sequence). The CDR3 is 14 residues long. The V end was cut by 1 base, the J end by 2 bases, with 8 bases between. The CDR3 region is CATSRGPGNYGYTF. CDR3 coding DNA: TGTGCCACCAGCAGAGGTCCAGGGAACTATGGCTACACCTTC.

V usage is TRBV18 and J usage is TRBJ1-2, with 8 bases that match TRBD1. From germline, CDR1 is KGHSH and CDR2 LQKENI. The trim removed 0 bases at V and 3 bases at J, leaving 6 bases unmatched. The CDR3 is 16 residues long. CDR3 amino acids: CASSPPGTGTYYGYTF. As DNA, the CDR3 is TGTGCCAGCTCACCACCGGGGACAGGAACTTACTATGGCTACACCTTC. The variable domain in full, completed from reference TRBV18 and TRBJ1-2, reads NAGVMQNPRHLVRRRGQEARLRCSPMKGHSHVYWYRQLPEEGLKFMVYLQKENIIDESGMPKERFSAEFPKEGPSILRIQQVVRGDSAAYFCASSPPGTGTYYGYTFGSGTRLTVV.

The chain combines TRBV6-5 with TRBJ2-1; D remains unclear. V was shortened by 6 bases and J by 2 bases, with 5 bases between the two germline ends. This CDR3 is built from 12 residues. CDR1 and CDR2 from the germline V gene are MNHEY and SVGAGI. As DNA, the CDR3 is TGTGCCAGCAGCTTTACCTACAATGAGCAGTTCTTC. Protein sequence: CASSFTYNEQFF.

V usage is TRBV5-4 and J usage is TRBJ2-1; TRBD1 agrees at 8 bases. The CDR3 spans 17 residues. Germline CDR1 reads SGHNT; CDR2 reads YYREEE (reference sequence). The trim removed 5 bases at V and 0 bases at J, leaving 10 bases unmatched. The CDR3 bases are TGTGCCAGCAGAAGATCAGGGGGCATGAGCTCCTACAATGAGCAGTTCTTC. This sequence encodes CASRRSGGMSSYNEQFF.

The chain joins TRBV5-1 to TRBJ1-3; D is ambiguous. V lost 4 bases to trimming and J lost 0 bases, with 14 bases between them. Looked up from germline, CDR1 is SGHRS and CDR2 is YFSETQ. The CDR3 consists of 16 residues. The CDR3 DNA reads as TGCGCCAGCAGCCGTGGACCTGGACTCTCTGGAAACACCATATATTTT. Translating it yields CASSRGPGLSGNTIYF.

The V and J genes are TRBV29-1 and TRBJ1-1, with a possible D match to TRBD1 (6 bases). Trimming removed 6 bases from V and 2 bases from J, with 16 bases in between. Germline V lookup: CDR1 SQVTM, CDR2 ANQGSEA. This CDR3 comprises 14 residues. The CDR3 bases are TGCAGCGTGGCGCGTACAGGGATAAACACTGAAGCTTTCTTT. It specifies CSVARTGINTEAFF.

The chain has TRBV19 and TRBJ1-3; a weak D match, TRBD1 (6 bases). V gave up 3 bases and J gave up 0 bases, with 15 bases separating them. CDR3 length: 17 residues. Germline CDR1 and CDR2: LNHDA and SQIVND (reference sequence). CDR3 bases: TGTGCCAGTAGTATTCGACAGGATTCCTACTCTGGAAACACCATATATTTT. Protein product: CASSIRQDSYSGNTIYF.

V gene TRBV7-9 combines with J gene TRBJ2-3; D perhaps matches TRBD2 (6 bases). Germline CDR1 reads SEHNR; CDR2 reads FQNEAQ (reference sequence). The CDR3 length is 15 residues. Trimming took off 1 base at V and 1 base at J, with 9 bases between the two ends. Here the CDR3 reads CASSLGGGGTDTQYF. For the CDR3, the DNA is TGTGCCAGCAGCTTAGGTGGCGGGGGCACAGATACGCAGTATTTT.

The rearrangement links TRBV24-1 to TRBJ2-7, with 7 bases aligning to TRBD1. Trimming cost V 3 bases and J 7 bases; bases outside gene matches: 8. The CDR3 extends over 14 amino acids. CDR1 KGHDR and CDR2 SFDVKD come from the germline V gene. Written as DNA, the CDR3 is TGTGCCACCAGTGATCCGGGGACAGCAGGGGAGCAGTACTTC. Encoded protein: CATSDPGTAGEQYF.

The rearrangement joins TRBV4-2 to TRBJ2-1, with D possibly matching TRBD2 (5 bases). Trimming took 4 bases from V and 7 from J, leaving 11 bases between them. This CDR3 is 13 amino acids long. Germline V CDR1 and CDR2: LGHNA, YNFKEQ. CDR3 coding DNA: TGTGCCAGCAGCCGGGGAGTGTGGAATGAGCAGTTCTTC. It codes for CASSRGVWNEQFF.